The rows below give T cell receptor beta chains drawn from one sample of a study of shared clonotypes between healthy human individuals. This table comes from immunoSEQ multiplex PCR, and its TCRdb copy is limited to in-frame clones, with some not included. The sample has around 480,000 clones, roughly 85% seen once. The specimen sequenced was PBMCs. These receptors originate from a woman in her 40s in good health. Some clones in this sample may be carry-over from other donors' samples. CDR3s include the opening cysteine and the closing phenylalanine or tryptophan. D genes are given only for firm matches. Not every row has a clone size; where given, it reads once, few, many or a size class.

size	V	J	D	DNA	CDR3
NA	TRBV7-9	TRBJ1-2	NA	TGTGCCAGCAGGACAGGCTCTATCTATGGCTACACCTTC	CASRTGSIYGYTF
NA	TRBV2	TRBJ1-5	NA	TGTGCCAGCGGAGTGAAAGGACTCAGCAATCAGCCCCAGCATTTT	CASGVKGLSNQPQHF
NA	TRBV7-3	TRBJ1-1	TRBD1	TGTGCCAGCAGCTTAATAGGGGGCCGGAACACTGAAGCTTTCTTT	CASSLIGGRNTEAFF
NA	TRBV5-6	TRBJ1-2	TRBD1	TGTGCCAGCAGCCCGAGGGACAGGGGCGGCTACACCTTC	CASSPRDRGGYTF
NA	TRBV7-9	TRBJ2-7	NA	TGTGCCAGCAGCTTAGCGTTAGGGGCATACGAGCAGTACTTC	CASSLALGAYEQYF
once	TRBV2	TRBJ2-3	TRBD2	TGTGCCAGCAGGTCAGCGGGAGCGAGCACAGATACGCAGTATTTT	CASRSAGASTDTQYF
once	TRBV9	TRBJ2-1	NA	TGTGCCAGCGCGTCAGGGGCTAGCGGAGTCTACAATGAGCAGTTCTTC	CASASGASGVYNEQFF
NA	TRBV5-4	TRBJ2-1	TRBD2	TGTGCCAGCAGCTTGGCCCGGGGGGGCGCCGTGAACAATGAGCAGTTCTTC	CASSLARGGAVNNEQFF
NA	TRBV19	TRBJ1-5	TRBD1	TGTGCCAGTAGTCGGATCGGACAGGGGACCCATCAGCCCCAGCATTTT	CASSRIGQGTHQPQHF
NA	TRBV28	TRBJ1-5	NA	TGTGCCAGCAGTTTGGGAGTTGGAACCGTTGTGGGCAATCAGCCCCAGCATTTT	CASSLGVGTVVGNQPQHF
NA	TRBV28	TRBJ2-1	TRBD2	TGTGCCAGCAGTTTCACCCGGACTAGCGGGTACAATGAGCAGTTCTTC	CASSFTRTSGYNEQFF
NA	TRBV20-1	TRBJ2-5	TRBD2	TGCAGTGTCAGCGGGGGGGAGACCCAGTACTTC	CSVSGGETQYF
NA	TRBV7-8	TRBJ2-7	TRBD2	TGTGCCAGCAGCTCCCGACGACTAGCGGGACAACGAACCTACGAGCAGTACTTC	CASSSRRLAGQRTYEQYF
once	TRBV6-1	TRBJ1-5	TRBD1	TGTGCCAGCAGTGGGGGGACAGGGGAAAACCAGCCCCAGCATTTT	CASSGGTGENQPQHF
NA	TRBV2	TRBJ2-2	NA	TGTGCCAGCGGTAAATTGGACACCGGGGAGCTGTTTTTT	CASGKLDTGELFF
NA	TRBV5-4	TRBJ2-7	TRBD2	TGTGCCAGCAGCTTGTCAGCGGGAGACCCCTACGAGCAGTACTTC	CASSLSAGDPYEQYF
NA	TRBV2	TRBJ2-7	TRBD2	TGTGCCAGCAGTTGGACTAGCGGGAGGGCCTCATACGAGCAGTACTTC	CASSWTSGRASYEQYF
NA	TRBV29-1	TRBJ2-7	NA	TGCAGCGTAGCCCTTGTAGGCTACGAGCAGTACTTC	CSVALVGYEQYF
NA	TRBV6-5	TRBJ2-7	TRBD1	TGTGCCAGCAGTACCTACAGGGGTGGGTCCTACGAGCAGTACTTC	CASSTYRGGSYEQYF
NA	TRBV7-6	TRBJ2-1	TRBD2	TGTGCCAGCAGCTTAGTAGCGGGGGCCTACAATGAGCAGTTCTTC	CASSLVAGAYNEQFF
NA	TRBV9	TRBJ2-7	NA	TGTGCCAGCAGCGTAAAGGGTAAGCCCTACGAGCAGTACTTC	CASSVKGKPYEQYF
NA	TRBV7-2	TRBJ2-1	NA	TGTGCCAGCAGCTTGCTGTGGTTCGGCAATGAGCAGTTCTTC	CASSLLWFGNEQFF
NA	TRBV25-1	TRBJ1-1	NA	TGTGCCAGCAGCACAAACTTAAACACTGAAGCTTTCTTT	CASSTNLNTEAFF
NA	TRBV5-4	TRBJ2-1	NA	TGTGCCAGCAGCTGGGAGCGGATCAATGAGCAGTTCTTC	CASSWERINEQFF
NA	TRBV7-3	TRBJ2-7	NA	TGTGCCAGCAGCTTGAGGGGCTCCTACGAGCAGTACTTC	CASSLRGSYEQYF
NA	TRBV2	TRBJ1-5	NA	TGTGCCAGCAGCCCCATTGGCAATCAGCCCCAGCATTTT	CASSPIGNQPQHF
NA	TRBV19	TRBJ1-5	NA	TGTGCCAGTAGTTCCGACGGACCAAGGTCCCTTCAGCCCCAGCATTTT	CASSSDGPRSLQPQHF
once	TRBV11-3	TRBJ2-5	NA	TGTGCCAGCAGCTTAGAAGGGGTGGAGACCCAGTACTTC	CASSLEGVETQYF
NA	TRBV2	TRBJ2-5	NA	TGTGCCAGCGCAGACCCAGGGGTAGGGTGGACCCAGTACTTC	CASADPGVGWTQYF
NA	TRBV7-2	TRBJ2-1	NA	TGTGCCAGCAACTCGGCAGGGGTCTACAATGAGCAGTTCTTC	CASNSAGVYNEQFF
NA	TRBV27	TRBJ2-2	TRBD1	TGTGCCAGCACGGACAGGGGAGCCACCGGGGAGCTGTTTTTT	CASTDRGATGELFF
NA	TRBV5-1	TRBJ2-3	TRBD2	TGCGCCAGCAGCTTGTGGGCTAGCGGGGGGCGCACAGATACGCAGTATTTT	CASSLWASGGRTDTQYF
once	TRBV6-1	TRBJ2-5	NA	TGTGCCAGCAGTGAGGGGGCAGGGGATGGGGGTGAGCAGTACTTC	CASSEGAGDGGEQYF
NA	TRBV10-3	TRBJ1-5	NA	TGTGCCATCAGTGAGATGAATCAGCCCCAGCATTTT	CAISEMNQPQHF
NA	TRBV5-1	TRBJ2-3	TRBD2	TGCGCCAGCAGCGGGACTAGCAGTAGCACAGATACGCAGTATTTT	CASSGTSSSTDTQYF
NA	TRBV6-5	TRBJ2-7	NA	TGTGCCAGCAGTTACTCGTCAGGGGTAGAGCAGTACTTC	CASSYSSGVEQYF